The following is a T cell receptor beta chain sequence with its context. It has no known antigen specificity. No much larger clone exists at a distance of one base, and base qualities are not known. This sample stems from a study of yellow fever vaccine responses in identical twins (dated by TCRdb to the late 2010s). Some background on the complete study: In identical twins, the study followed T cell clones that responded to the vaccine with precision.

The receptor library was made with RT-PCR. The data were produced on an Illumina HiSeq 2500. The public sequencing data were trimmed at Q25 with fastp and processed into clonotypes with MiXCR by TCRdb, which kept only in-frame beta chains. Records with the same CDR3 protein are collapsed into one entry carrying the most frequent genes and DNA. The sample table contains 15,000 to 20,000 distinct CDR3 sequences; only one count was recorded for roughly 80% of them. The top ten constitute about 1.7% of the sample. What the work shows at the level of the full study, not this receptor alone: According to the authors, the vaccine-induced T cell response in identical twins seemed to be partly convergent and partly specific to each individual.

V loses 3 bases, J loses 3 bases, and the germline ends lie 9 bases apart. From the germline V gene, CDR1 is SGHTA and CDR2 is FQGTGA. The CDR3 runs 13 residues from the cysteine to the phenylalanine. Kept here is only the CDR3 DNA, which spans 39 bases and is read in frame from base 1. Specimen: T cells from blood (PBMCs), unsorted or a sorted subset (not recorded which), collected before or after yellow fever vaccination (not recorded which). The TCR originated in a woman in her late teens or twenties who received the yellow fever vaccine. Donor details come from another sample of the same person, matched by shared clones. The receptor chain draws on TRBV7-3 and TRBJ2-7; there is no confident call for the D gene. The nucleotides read TGTGCCAGCAGCTTCACGGAAGGCTACGAGCAGTACTTC. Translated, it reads CASSFTEGYEQYF.